These T cell receptor beta chains were read from a single sample in a study of shared clonotypes between healthy human individuals. The table came from immunoSEQ multiplex PCR; TCRdb's copy has only in-frame clones and leaves some out. The table has more than 2,000,000 clones, over 85% seen once. Sequencing was done on a sample of naive CD4+ T cells sorted from blood. All receptors derive from a man aged 18 to 29 in good health. Both conserved end residues are part of each CDR3. A D gene is named only where the DNA matches it firmly. Expanded clones get a size class; other rows say once, few or many, or leave the size out.

v_gene	d_gene	abundance	j_gene	CDR3nt	CDR3aa
TRBV18	TRBD2	-	TRBJ2-3	TGTGCCAGCTCACTGAGCGGGGGAAGAACAGATACGCAGTATTTT	CASSLSGGRTDTQYF
TRBV20-1	-	-	TRBJ2-2	TGCAGTGCTTCCGGGACAGGGGAGCTGTTTTTT	CSASGTGELFF
TRBV5-1	TRBD2	-	TRBJ2-5	TGCGCCAGCAGCTGGGGGACTAGTATCGTCCAAGAGACCCAGTACTTC	CASSWGTSIVQETQYF
TRBV11-2	-	once	TRBJ2-7	TGTGCCAGCAGCTTAAGTATGACGGAACTCGGCGAGCAGTACTTC	CASSLSMTELGEQYF
TRBV6-6	-	-	TRBJ1-5	TGTGCCAGCAGGTCCGACAGTTATAGCAATCAGCCCCAGCATTTT	CASRSDSYSNQPQHF
TRBV7-9	-	-	TRBJ2-3	TGTGCCAGCTTACCCCTAGGGCCTGCGGATACGCAGTATTTT	CASLPLGPADTQYF
TRBV5-1	TRBD1	-	TRBJ1-4	TGCGCCAGCAGCTCCGGACAGGGACCTGAAAAACTGTTTTTT	CASSSGQGPEKLFF
TRBV28	-	-	TRBJ1-4	TGTGCCAGCAGCCCCCTTATCGGGGTGTGGGATGAAAAACTGTTTTTT	CASSPLIGVWDEKLFF
TRBV5-4	TRBD2	-	TRBJ2-2	TGTGCCAGCAGCTTGGGGGGTAGCGGGAGCTACGACACCGGGGAGCTGTTTTTT	CASSLGGSGSYDTGELFF
TRBV27	TRBD1	-	TRBJ2-4	TGTGCCAGCAGTGACGCAGGACAGGGTTTTAGAATTCAGTACTTC	CASSDAGQGFRIQYF
TRBV5-4	-	-	TRBJ2-3	TGTGCCAGCAGATCAAGGGCTTCCGATACGCAGTATTTT	CASRSRASDTQYF
TRBV4-1	-	-	TRBJ2-1	TGCGCCAGCAGCAACCTGGTGGACGGCGAGCAGTTCTTC	CASSNLVDGEQFF
TRBV27	-	-	TRBJ1-2	TGTGCCAGCAGTTTTTCACCGGGGGTCTATGGCTACACCTTC	CASSFSPGVYGYTF
TRBV30	-	once	TRBJ2-7	TGTGCCTGGAAGGAAAGCGGGTCAGGCGAGCAGTACTTC	CAWKESGSGEQYF
TRBV7-9	TRBD2	-	TRBJ2-1	TGTGCCAGCAGCAACAGCGGGAGGGCCTACAATGAGCAGTTCTTC	CASSNSGRAYNEQFF
TRBV10-2	TRBD1	once	TRBJ2-7	TGCGCCAGCAGTGAAATCTGGGACAGGGGCGGCGAGCAGTACTTC	CASSEIWDRGGEQYF
TRBV5-1	TRBD1	-	TRBJ2-1	TGCGCCAGCAGCTTGCCGACAGGGTTGGGCAATGAGCAGTTCTTC	CASSLPTGLGNEQFF
TRBV5-1	TRBD1	-	TRBJ2-2	TGCGCCAGCACGGGGACAGGGTCTACCGGGGAGCTGTTTTTT	CASTGTGSTGELFF
TRBV5-5	TRBD1	-	TRBJ1-1	TGTGCCAGCAGCCTAGACAGGGTTGGTGAAGCTTTCTTT	CASSLDRVGEAFF
TRBV7-8	-	-	TRBJ1-1	TGTGCCAGCAGCTTAAAGGGTTGGGACACTGAAGCTTTCTTT	CASSLKGWDTEAFF
TRBV7-9	-	once	TRBJ2-5	TGTGCCAGCAGCTCCGGCCGGGGAGAAGAGACCCAGTACTTC	CASSSGRGEETQYF
TRBV4-2	TRBD1	-	TRBJ2-3	TGTGCCAGCAGATCCGGACAGGGCACAGATACGCAGTATTTT	CASRSGQGTDTQYF
TRBV30	TRBD1	-	TRBJ2-3	TGTGCCTGGAGTGCTAAGAGGACAGGGGTTTTCACAGATACGCAGTATTTT	CAWSAKRTGVFTDTQYF
TRBV7-9	TRBD2	-	TRBJ2-3	TGTGCCAGCAGCCAGCCGTTCGCGGGGAGGGCAGATACGCAGTATTTT	CASSQPFAGRADTQYF
TRBV10-3	-	-	TRBJ2-6	TGTGCCTCCTCTGGGGCCAACGTCCTGACTTTC	CASSGANVLTF
TRBV5-4	-	-	TRBJ2-2	TGTGCCAGCAGCTCAGGAGGCTTCACGAACACCGGGGAGCTGTTTTTT	CASSSGGFTNTGELFF
TRBV19	TRBD1	-	TRBJ1-3	TGTGCCAGTAGTTCATCCCAGGGGGCTGGAAACACCATATATTTT	CASSSSQGAGNTIYF
TRBV4-2	-	-	TRBJ1-3	TGTGCCAGCAGCCAAGATCGGGGAGGGCAAGCAACTGGAAACACCATATATTTT	CASSQDRGGQATGNTIYF
TRBV5-6	TRBD1	-	TRBJ2-1	TGTGCCAGCAGCTTATCCGGGACAGGACTGTTCAATGAGCAGTTCTTC	CASSLSGTGLFNEQFF
TRBV19	TRBD2	-	TRBJ2-3	TGTGCCAGTAGTACCGGACTAGCGGGGGGGAGACCTTTGAATACGCAGTATTTT	CASSTGLAGGRPLNTQYF
TRBV6-5	-	-	TRBJ2-5	TGTGCCTCAAAAGTGACGGGCGGGGAGACCCAGTACTTC	CASKVTGGETQYF
TRBV19	TRBD1	-	TRBJ1-1	TGTGCCAGTGGGACAGGGCGGAACACTGAAGCTTTCTTT	CASGTGRNTEAFF
TRBV5-1	-	-	TRBJ2-5	TGCGCCAGCAGCTTAACCAGGGGCTCCCAAGAGACCCAGTACTTC	CASSLTRGSQETQYF
TRBV18	-	-	TRBJ2-7	TGTGCCAGCTCACCAGGGGGATTCGAGCAGTACTTC	CASSPGGFEQYF
TRBV29-1	TRBD1	-	TRBJ2-7	TGCAGCGTTGAGGCCGGGACAGGGGGCTACGAGCAGTACTTC	CSVEAGTGGYEQYF
TRBV4-1	TRBD1	-	TRBJ2-2	TGCGCCAGCAGCTCGCGGCCGGGACAGCTCGCGAACACCGGGGAGCTGTTTTTT	CASSSRPGQLANTGELFF
TRBV15	-	-	TRBJ1-6	TGTGCCACCAGCAGAGATCCTGTTAATTCACCCCTCCACTTT	CATSRDPVNSPLHF
TRBV10-1	-	few	TRBJ2-7	TGCGCCAGCGGCGACTCCTACGAGCAGTACTTC	CASGDSYEQYF
TRBV5-1	-	-	TRBJ1-2	TGCGCCAGCAGCTTGGAGGGGGTTGGTGGCTACACCTTC	CASSLEGVGGYTF
TRBV30	-	once	TRBJ2-5	TGTGCCTGGAGTCTAGGTGGGATGAAAGAGACCCAGTACTTC	CAWSLGGMKETQYF
TRBV4-3	-	-	TRBJ2-7	TGCGCCAGCAGCCAAGTCTACACGGGCTCCTACGAGCAGTACTTC	CASSQVYTGSYEQYF
TRBV5-6	TRBD2	-	TRBJ2-1	TGTGCCAGCAGCACGACTAGCGGGGCAAACTCCTACAATGAGCAGTTCTTC	CASSTTSGANSYNEQFF
TRBV25-1	-	-	TRBJ1-4	TGTGCCAGCAGTGCCCCCCAGGGAGCTAATGAAAAACTGTTTTTT	CASSAPQGANEKLFF
TRBV7-8	TRBD1	once	TRBJ2-5	TGTGCCAGCAGCTTAGAAAGGGGGCGAGAGACCCAGTACTTC	CASSLERGRETQYF
TRBV2	-	-	TRBJ2-2	TGTGCCAGCAGTGTGATAGGGAACGGGGAGCTGTTTTTT	CASSVIGNGELFF
TRBV7-2	TRBD2	-	TRBJ2-1	TGTGCCAGCAGCTTTAGCGGGAATTTCAACAATGAGCAGTTCTTC	CASSFSGNFNNEQFF